This T cell receptor beta chain was identified during a study of blood T cells in healthy people across ages. A J-beta primer mix and a sample-barcoded 5' primer were used in a second PCR of roughly 6 to 11 cycles. Via MiXCR, TCRdb re-called the 5' RACE reads, giving one row per CDR3 protein. Of some 1.1 million distinct CDR3 sequences in the sample, roughly two fifths were seen once. This clonotype was observed a few times. Its antigen is currently unknown. CDR3 length: 17 residues. Germline assignment: CDR1 SGHTA and CDR2 FQGNSA. Peripheral blood samples of roughly 9.8 milliliters were drawn from each donor. Findings of the study overall: Because sorting was not performed, PBMCs prevented conclusive naive versus antigen-experienced comparison. Across the age range, TCR beta diversity per million T cells fell in a roughly linear way. Relative to aged donors, long-lived donors carried more naive CD4+ cells and displayed higher diversity.

Sequences were obtained from blood. The chain recombines TRBV7-2 with TRBJ2-5; D possibly corresponds to TRBD1 (5 bases). The J call may be in error: the DNA end matches TRBJ2-7 better. This clonotype was sampled from a man between 18 and 29 years old in good health. The CDR3 DNA reads as TGTGCCAGCAGCTTAGCTAGTAGACAGATCGTCCGCGGCGAGCAGTACTTC. This codes for CASSLASRQIVRGEQYF.